The present T cell receptor (beta chain) was sequenced within a study of cytomegalovirus exposure and HLA in healthy donors. The CDR3 length is 16 residues. Trimming removed 3 bases from V and 8 bases from J, with 22 bases in between. Per the germline V gene, CDR1 is MNHNS and CDR2 is SASEGT. The PCR was carried out with 60 Vbeta primers and 13 Jbeta primers. Produced via immunoSEQ multiplex PCR; TCRdb's table is partial and in-frame only. Among more than 70,000 clones listed, around three quarters were seen once. The TCR was taken from a middle-aged man in good health and CMV-seronegative. What was sequenced was PBMCs. The V gene is TRBV6-1, the J gene TRBJ1-2; D is unclear. The CDR3 coding sequence is TGTGCCAGCAGTGACTATGAGTCGACCGGGGTTTGGGGCTACACCTTC. It translates to CASSDYESTGVWGYTF.